Sequencing of this T cell receptor beta chain was carried out in a study of cytomegalovirus exposure and HLA in healthy donors. Note on this clone: Its antigen is not identified.

It was with 60 Vbeta and 13 Jbeta primers that the PCR ran. Repertoires were generated with immunoSEQ multiplex PCR, while TCRdb's copy carries only in-frame clones and drops some. The sample consists of around 110,000 clones, 65% to 90% of them appearing once. Study-wide results and caveats: The study designated 150 or so TCR beta chains cytomegalovirus-associated.

V lost 0 bases, J lost 8 bases, and 19 bases stayed unmatched. Looked up from germline, CDR1 is MGHRA and CDR2 is YSYEKL. CDR3 size: 19 residues. This sequence joins TRBV4-1 and TRBJ1-2, with 9 nucleotides matching TRBD1. Sequencing was done on a sample of PBMCs. The sequence was obtained from a woman aged 30 to 39 in good health and CMV-seronegative. The CDR3 spells CASSQDLGAQGAAAGGYTF. Written as DNA, the CDR3 is TGCGCCAGCAGCCAAGATCTCGGTGCACAGGGGGCTGCTGCGGGCGGCTACACCTTC.